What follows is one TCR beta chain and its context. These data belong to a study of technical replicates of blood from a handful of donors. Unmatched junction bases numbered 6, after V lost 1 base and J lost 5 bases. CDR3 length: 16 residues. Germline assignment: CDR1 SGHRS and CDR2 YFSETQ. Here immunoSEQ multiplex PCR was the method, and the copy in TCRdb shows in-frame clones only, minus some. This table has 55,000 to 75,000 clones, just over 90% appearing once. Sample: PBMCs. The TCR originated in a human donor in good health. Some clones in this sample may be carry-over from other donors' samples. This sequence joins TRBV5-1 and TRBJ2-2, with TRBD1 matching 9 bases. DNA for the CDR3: TGCGCCAGCAGCTTGAAAATGGGACAGGGAACCGGGGAGCTGTTTTTT. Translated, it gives CASSLKMGQGTGELFF.